This T cell receptor beta chain was identified during a study of T cells in Graves' hyperthyroidism and ophthalmopathy. RNA transcripts were the template for amplifying TCR beta CDR3 regions. Initially, a first-round RT-PCR of the TCR CDR3 employed the HTBI primer set. TCRdb redid the calling of the multiplex PCR reads with MiXCR, one entry per CDR3 protein. Found here are a few hundred thousand distinct CDR3 sequences, under 20% of them singletons; the top ten hold over 35%. In germline, CDR1 is SEHNR, CDR2 FQNEAQ (reference sequence). V lost 7 bases and J lost 2, with 17 bases in between. The length of the CDR3 is 15 residues.

The TCR sequence derives from a man aged 18 to 30 with Graves' ophthalmopathy. This rearrangement joins TRBV7-9 to TRBJ2-5; possibly TRBD1 for D (6 bases). Source material: blood. The CDR3 region has the DNA TGTGCCAGCACCAAGGGGACATTACAACAAGAGACCCAGTACTTC. This gives the protein CASTKGTLQQETQYF.